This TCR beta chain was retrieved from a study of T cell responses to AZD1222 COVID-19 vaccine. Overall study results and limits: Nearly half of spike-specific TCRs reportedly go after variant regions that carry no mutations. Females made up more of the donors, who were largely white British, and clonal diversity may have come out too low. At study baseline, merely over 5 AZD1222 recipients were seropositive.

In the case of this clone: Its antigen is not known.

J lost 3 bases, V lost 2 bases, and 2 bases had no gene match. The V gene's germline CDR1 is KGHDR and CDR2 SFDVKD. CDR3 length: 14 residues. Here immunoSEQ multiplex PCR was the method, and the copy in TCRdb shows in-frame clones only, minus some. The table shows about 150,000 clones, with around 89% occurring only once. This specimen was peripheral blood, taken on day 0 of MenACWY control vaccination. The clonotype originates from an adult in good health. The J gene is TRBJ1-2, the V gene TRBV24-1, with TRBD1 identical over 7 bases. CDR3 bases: TGTGCCACCAGTGATTCGGGACAGTACTATGGCTACACCTTC. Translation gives CATSDSGQYYGYTF.